This T cell receptor beta chain was observed in a study of T cell responses to AZD1222 COVID-19 vaccine. Study-level information: Pooled together were second doses at about 4 or about 12 weeks. Whole-study results and caveats: Spike-specific TCR breadth and depth both grew after two AZD1222 doses.

This clone was recorded once. What it recognizes is unknown. The assay was immunoSEQ multiplex PCR, and TCRdb's table has in-frame clones only and misses some. Of fewer than 200,000 clones listed, approximately 92% are singletons. Germline V lookup: CDR1 ENHRY, CDR2 SYGVKD. The CDR3 extends over 15 amino acids. V was trimmed by 10 bases and J by 0 bases, leaving 16 bases between them. J is TRBJ2-1 and V is TRBV10-3; D gene ambiguous. The starting material was peripheral blood, obtained on day 0 of AZD1222 vaccination. This receptor was taken from an adult in good health. Written as DNA, the CDR3 is TGTGCCACCTCCCCGGAAAGCAGCTCCTACAATGAGCAGTTCTTC. Protein product: CATSPESSSYNEQFF.